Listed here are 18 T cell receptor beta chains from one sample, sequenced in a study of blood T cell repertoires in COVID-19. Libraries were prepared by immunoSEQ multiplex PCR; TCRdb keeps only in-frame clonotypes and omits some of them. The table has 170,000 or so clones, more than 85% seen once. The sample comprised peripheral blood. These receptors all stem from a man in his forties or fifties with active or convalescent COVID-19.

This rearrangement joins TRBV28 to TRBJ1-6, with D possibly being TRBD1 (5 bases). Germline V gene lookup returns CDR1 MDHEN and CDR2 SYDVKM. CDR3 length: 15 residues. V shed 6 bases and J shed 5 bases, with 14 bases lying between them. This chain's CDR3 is CASSSGYINNSPLHF. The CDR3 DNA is TGTGCCAGCAGCTCAGGGTACATAAATAATTCACCCCTCCACTTT.

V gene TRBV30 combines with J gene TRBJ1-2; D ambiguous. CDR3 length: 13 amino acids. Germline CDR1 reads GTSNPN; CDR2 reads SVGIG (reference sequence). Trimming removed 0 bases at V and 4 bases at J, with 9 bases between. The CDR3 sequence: CAWSVLESYGYTF. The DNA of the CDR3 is TGTGCCTGGAGTGTACTGGAGTCCTATGGCTACACCTTC. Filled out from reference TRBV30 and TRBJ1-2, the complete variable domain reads SQTIHQWPATLVQPVGSPLSLECTVEGTSNPNLYWYRQAAGRGLQLLFYSVGIGQISSEVPQNLSASRPQDRQFILSSKKLLLSDSGFYLCAWSVLESYGYTFGSGTRLTVV.

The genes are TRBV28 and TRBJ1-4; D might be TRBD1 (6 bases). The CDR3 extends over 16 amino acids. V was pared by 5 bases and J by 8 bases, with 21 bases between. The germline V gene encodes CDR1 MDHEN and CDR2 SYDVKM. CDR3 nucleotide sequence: TGTGCCAGCAGTCCCCTTACTTTCAGGGGTAACGAAAAACTGTTTTTT. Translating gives CASSPLTFRGNEKLFF. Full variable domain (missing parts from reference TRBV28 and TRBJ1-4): DVKVTQSSRYLVKRTGEKVFLECVQDMDHENMFWYRQDPGLGLRLIYFSYDVKMKEKGDIPEGYSVSREKKERFSLILESASTNQTSMYLCASSPLTFRGNEKLFFGSGTQLSVL.

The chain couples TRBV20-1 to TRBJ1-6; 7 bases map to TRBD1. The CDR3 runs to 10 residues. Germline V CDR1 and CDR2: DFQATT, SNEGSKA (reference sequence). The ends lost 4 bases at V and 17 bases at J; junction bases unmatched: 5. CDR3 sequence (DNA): TGCAGTGCTACCTGGGGGACAGTCCACTTT. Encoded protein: CSATWGTVHF.

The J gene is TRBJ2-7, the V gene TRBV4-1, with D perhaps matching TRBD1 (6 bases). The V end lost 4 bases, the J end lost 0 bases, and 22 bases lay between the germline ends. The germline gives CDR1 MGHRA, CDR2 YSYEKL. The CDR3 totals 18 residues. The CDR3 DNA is TGCGCCAGCAGCCCGCAACAATTTACAGGGAGTCGCTCCTACGAGCAGTACTTC. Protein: CASSPQQFTGSRSYEQYF.

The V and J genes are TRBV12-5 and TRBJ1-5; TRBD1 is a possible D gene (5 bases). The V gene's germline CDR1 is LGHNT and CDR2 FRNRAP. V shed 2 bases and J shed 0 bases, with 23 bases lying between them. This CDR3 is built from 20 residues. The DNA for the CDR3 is TGTGCTAGTGGTTTGTCCGCAGGGTCTCTACGGCCCTATAGCAATCAGCCCCAGCATTTT. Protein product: CASGLSAGSLRPYSNQPQHF.

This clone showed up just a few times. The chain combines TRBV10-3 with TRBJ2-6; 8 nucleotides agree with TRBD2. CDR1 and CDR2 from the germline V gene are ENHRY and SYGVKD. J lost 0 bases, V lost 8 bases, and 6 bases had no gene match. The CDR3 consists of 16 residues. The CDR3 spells CAIGGRGGSGANVLTF. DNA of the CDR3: TGTGCCATCGGTGGACGGGGGGGCTCTGGGGCCAACGTCCTGACTTTC.

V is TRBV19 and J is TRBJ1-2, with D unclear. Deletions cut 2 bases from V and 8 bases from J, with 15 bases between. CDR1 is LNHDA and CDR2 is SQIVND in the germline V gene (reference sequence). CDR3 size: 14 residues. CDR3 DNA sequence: TGTGCCAGTAGTATAATTGGCCCGCAACAGGGCTACACCTTC. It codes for CASSIIGPQQGYTF.

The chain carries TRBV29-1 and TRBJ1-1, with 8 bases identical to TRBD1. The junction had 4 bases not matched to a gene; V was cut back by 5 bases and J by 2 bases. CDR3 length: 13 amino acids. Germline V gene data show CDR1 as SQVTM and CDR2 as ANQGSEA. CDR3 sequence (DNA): TGCAGCGTTAGGGACAGGTTTAACACTGAAGCTTTCTTT. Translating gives CSVRDRFNTEAFF. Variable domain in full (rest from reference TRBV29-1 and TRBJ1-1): SAVISQKPSRDICQRGTSLTIQCQVDSQVTMMFWYRQQPGQSLTLIATANQGSEATYESGFVIDKFPISRPNLTFSTLTVSNMSPEDSSIYLCSVRDRFNTEAFFGQGTRLTVV.

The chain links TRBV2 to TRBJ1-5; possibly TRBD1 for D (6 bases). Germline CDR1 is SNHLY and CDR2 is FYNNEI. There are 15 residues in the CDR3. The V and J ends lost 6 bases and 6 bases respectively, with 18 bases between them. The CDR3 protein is CASSLRGGARQPQHF. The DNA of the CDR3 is TGTGCCAGCAGCCTGAGGGGGGGGGCCCGTCAGCCCCAGCATTTT.

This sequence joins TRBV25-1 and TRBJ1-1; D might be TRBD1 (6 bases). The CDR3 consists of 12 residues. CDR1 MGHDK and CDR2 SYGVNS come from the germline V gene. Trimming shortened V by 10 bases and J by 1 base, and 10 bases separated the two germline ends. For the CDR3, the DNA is TGTGCCACCCGGACAGCGAACACTGAAGCTTTCTTT. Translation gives CATRTANTEAFF.

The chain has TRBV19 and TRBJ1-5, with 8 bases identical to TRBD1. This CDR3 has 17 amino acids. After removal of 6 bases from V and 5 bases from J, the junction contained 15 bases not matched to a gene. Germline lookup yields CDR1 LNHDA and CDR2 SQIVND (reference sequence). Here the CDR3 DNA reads TGTGCCAGTAGAAGAGTCAGGGGGCGGAAAATAGATCAGCCCCAGCATTTT. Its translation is CASRRVRGRKIDQPQHF.

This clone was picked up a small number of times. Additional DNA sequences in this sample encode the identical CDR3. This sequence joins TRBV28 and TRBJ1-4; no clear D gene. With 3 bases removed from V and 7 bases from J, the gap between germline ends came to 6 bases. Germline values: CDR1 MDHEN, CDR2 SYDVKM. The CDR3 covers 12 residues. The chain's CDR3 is CASSLSGEKLFF. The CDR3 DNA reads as TGTGCCAGCAGTTTGTCCGGTGAAAAACTGTTTTTT. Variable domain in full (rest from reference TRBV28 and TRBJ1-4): DVKVTQSSRYLVKRTGEKVFLECVQDMDHENMFWYRQDPGLGLRLIYFSYDVKMKEKGDIPEGYSVSREKKERFSLILESASTNQTSMYLCASSLSGEKLFFGSGTQLSVL.

As DNA, the CDR3 is TGCAGTGCTTCAGGGGGAGGCATTCAGTACTTC. It encodes CSASGGGIQYF. This chain uses TRBV20-1 with TRBJ2-4; perhaps TRBD1 as D (7 bases). Germline V lookup: CDR1 DFQATT, CDR2 SNEGSKA (reference sequence). The CDR3 is made up of 11 amino acids. Between the trimmed V and J ends, which lost 5 bases and 9 bases, there was a span of 11 bases.

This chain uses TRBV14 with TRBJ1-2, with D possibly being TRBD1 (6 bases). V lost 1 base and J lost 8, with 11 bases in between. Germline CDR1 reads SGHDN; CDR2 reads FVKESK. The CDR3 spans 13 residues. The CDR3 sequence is CASSQARTDGYTF. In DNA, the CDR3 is TGTGCCAGCAGCCAAGCCCGGACAGACGGCTACACCTTC.

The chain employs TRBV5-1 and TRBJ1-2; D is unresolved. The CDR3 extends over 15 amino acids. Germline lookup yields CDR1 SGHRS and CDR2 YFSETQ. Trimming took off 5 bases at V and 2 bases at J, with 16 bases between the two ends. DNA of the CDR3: TGCGCCAGCAGTCCCTCGAGCGGTCTGAACTATGGCTACACCTTC. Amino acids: CASSPSSGLNYGYTF.

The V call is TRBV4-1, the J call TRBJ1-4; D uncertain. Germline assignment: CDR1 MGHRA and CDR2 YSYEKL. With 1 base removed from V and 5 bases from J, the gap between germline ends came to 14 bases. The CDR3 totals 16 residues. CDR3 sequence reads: CASSQGVGGSNEKLFF. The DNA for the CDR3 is TGCGCCAGCAGCCAAGGAGTCGGCGGATCAAATGAAAAACTGTTTTTT.

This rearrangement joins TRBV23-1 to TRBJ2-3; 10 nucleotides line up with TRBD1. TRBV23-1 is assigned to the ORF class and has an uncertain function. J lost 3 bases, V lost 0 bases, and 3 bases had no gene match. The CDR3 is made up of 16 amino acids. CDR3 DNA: TGCGCCAGCAGTCAATCGGGGACAGGGGTGACAGATACGCAGTATTTT. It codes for CASSQSGTGVTDTQYF.